This T cell receptor (beta chain) was captured by sequencing in a study of T-cell reconstitution after alpha-beta-depleted transplantation in children (TCRdb year 2016). In the study overall: The study quantitatively tracked T-cell immune reconstitution after TCRalphabeta/CD19-depleted allogeneic hematopoietic cell transplantation in children using TCR repertoire profiling. The investigation overall reported the following: Over subsequent months, a decline in hyperexpanded clone frequencies was noted, and after one year, T-cell counts and TCRbeta diversity were mostly ascribed to newly produced T cells. The apparently early alphabetaT-cell count recovery about two months after transplant was reportedly dependent on only several hundred rapidly expanded clones derived from non-depleted graft cells. In some patients, the high TCRbeta diversity seen at day 60 was put down to recipient T cells and intrathymic progenitors that had survived conditioning.

The method was PCR. For sequencing, an Illumina HiSeq 2500 was employed. TCR libraries were prepared with molecular barcoding, using unique molecular identifiers to normalize TCRbeta repertoire quantification. The raw public data were reprocessed by TCRdb itself: fastp quality trimming at Q25, MiXCR clonotype calling, in-frame beta chains only. Entries are consolidated by CDR3 protein sequence, retaining the most common genes and DNA. The sample yields about 440,000 distinct CDR3 sequences; around two fifths were counted once. The top ten hold 27% of the sample. Note on this clonotype: Its recognized antigen is unknown. One base away there is no much larger clone; base qualities are not given.

This specimen's treatment or condition label, per the study, means: allogeneic hematopoietic cell transplantation with graft depleted of TCRalphabeta T cells and CD19 B cells. The transplant recipients were children given TCRalphabeta/CD19-depleted allogeneic hematopoietic cell grafts. According to the germline V gene, CDR1 reads SGHTA and CDR2 reads FQGNSA. Relative to germline, V is 3 bases shorter and J is 2 bases shorter, with 14 bases between their ends. The CDR3 holds 16 amino acids from the cysteine to the phenylalanine. The DNA shown is the 48-base CDR3, in frame from base 1. The chain employs TRBV7-2 and TRBJ1-3, with a tentative D gene TRBD1 over 6 matching bases. The sequence came from a girl aged 2 to 10 with aplastic anemia, due to receive a stem cell transplant. The material sequenced was PBMCs, taken before TCRalphabeta/CD19-depleted stem cell transplant. The CDR3 has the sequence CASSFQSTGAGNTIYF. The DNA sequence follows: TGTGCCAGCAGCTTTCAGTCGACAGGCGCTGGAAACACCATATATTTT.